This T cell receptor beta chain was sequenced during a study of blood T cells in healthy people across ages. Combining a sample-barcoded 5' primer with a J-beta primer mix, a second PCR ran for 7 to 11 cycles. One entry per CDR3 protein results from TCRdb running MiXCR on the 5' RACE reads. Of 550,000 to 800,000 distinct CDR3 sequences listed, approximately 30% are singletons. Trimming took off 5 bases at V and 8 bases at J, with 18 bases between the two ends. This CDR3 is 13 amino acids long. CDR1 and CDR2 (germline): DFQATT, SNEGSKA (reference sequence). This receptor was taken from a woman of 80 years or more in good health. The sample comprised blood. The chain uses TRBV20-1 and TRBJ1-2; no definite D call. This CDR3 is CSAPTDSPLGYTF. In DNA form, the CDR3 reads TGCAGTGCTCCCACAGATTCACCACTCGGCTACACCTTC.